A selection of T cell receptor beta chains follows, all from one sample in a study of beta chain features in type 1 diabetes. Here immunoSEQ multiplex PCR was the method, and the copy in TCRdb shows in-frame clones only, minus some. The repertoire has 12,000 to 15,000 clones, about two thirds of them found once; the top ten carry about 0.57%. Sequenced material: stem cell memory CD4+ T cells from blood. The receptors were gathered from a woman aged 18-35 years with type 1 diabetes. Each CDR3 is given with its conserved first and last residue. The order of the fields is CDR3 length, J gene, D gene, clone size, V gene, CDR3 DNA, CDR3 protein. D genes are given only for firm matches. The size of a clone is reported for some rows only, either as once, few or many, or as a class for expanded clones.

15 TRBJ2-3 TRBD2 once TRBV11-1 TGTGCCAGCAGCCTCCCGGGTAGCGGGAGGGGTACGCAGTATTTT CASSLPGSGRGTQYF
9 TRBJ2-5 - - TRBV7-9 TGTGCCAGCAGTCCGGACTGGGACTTC CASSPDWDF
14 TRBJ2-1 - once TRBV30 TGTGCCTGGACACCGGCTAGCTCCTACAATGAGCAGTTCTTC CAWTPASSYNEQFF
13 TRBJ1-1 - - TRBV7-9 TGTGCCAGCAGCTCGGAGGTTAACGCTGAAGCTTTCTTT CASSSEVNAEAFF
16 TRBJ2-2 TRBD2 - TRBV7-2 TGTGCCAGCAGCGCCTTACTAGCGGTTAACACCGGGGAGCTGTTTTTT CASSALLAVNTGELFF
13 TRBJ2-5 - - TRBV7-9 TGTGCCAGCAGCCCGAGCTTCCGGGAGACCCAGTACTTC CASSPSFRETQYF
15 TRBJ1-5 - - TRBV4-3 TGCGCCAGCAGCCAAGACCAGGGTCTGAATCAGCCCCAGCATTTT CASSQDQGLNQPQHF
14 TRBJ1-4 - - TRBV5-1 TGCGCCAGCAGCTCGGACTCAACTAATGAAAAACTGTTTTTT CASSSDSTNEKLFF
16 TRBJ2-1 TRBD2 - TRBV7-3 TGTGCCAGCAGCCGGGGTAGCGGGAGATTTGGGAATGAGCAGTTCTTC CASSRGSGRFGNEQFF
15 TRBJ1-4 TRBD1 - TRBV18 TGTGCCAGCTCCCACCCTCTGGGACAGGGCGAAAAACTGTTTTTT CASSHPLGQGEKLFF
13 TRBJ2-7 - - TRBV11-2 TGTGCCAGCAGCCTGGGTAGCGGCTACGAGCAGTACTTC CASSLGSGYEQYF
17 TRBJ2-4 TRBD1 - TRBV14 TGTGCCAGCAGCCAATGGCTAGGACAGGGGGATTCAAACATTCAGTACTTC CASSQWLGQGDSNIQYF
17 TRBJ2-1 TRBD1 few TRBV7-2 TGTGCCAGCAGCTTGGGGGGGACAGGGGTCATTTGGGATGAGCAGTTCTTC CASSLGGTGVIWDEQFF
17 TRBJ2-2 TRBD2 - TRBV19 TGTGCCAGTAGTATCGCTAGCGGGAGATGGGACACCGGGGAGCTGTTTTTT CASSIASGRWDTGELFF
13 TRBJ2-5 TRBD2 - TRBV7-7 TGTGCTAGCGCGGGGGGAATCGAAGAGACCCAGTACTTC CASAGGIEETQYF
14 TRBJ2-5 - - TRBV5-8 TGTGCCAGCAGCTTGGAGGAGGGTCGGGAGACCCAGTACTTC CASSLEEGRETQYF
13 TRBJ2-7 - few TRBV29-1 TGCAGCGTTGAAAATTCGACTACCTACGAGCAGTACTTC CSVENSTTYEQYF
14 TRBJ1-1 - few TRBV7-2 TGTGCCAGCAGCTTAGTAGGGGTGGACACTGAAGCTTTCTTT CASSLVGVDTEAFF
14 TRBJ2-1 - few TRBV7-2 TGTGCCAGCACCTCGAGACGGAGCGACAATGAGCAGTTCTTC CASTSRRSDNEQFF
15 TRBJ2-1 TRBD1 - TRBV4-1 TGCGCCAGCAGCCAAGAGGGGACAGAATACAATGAGCAGTTCTTC CASSQEGTEYNEQFF
15 TRBJ1-4 TRBD1 - TRBV30 TGTGCCTGGAGTTCAACGACAGGGCTGGTTGAAAAACTGTTTTTT CAWSSTTGLVEKLFF
15 TRBJ1-4 - - TRBV5-1 TGCGCCAGCAGCTTGAGCGGACTCGGGGGAGAAAAACTGTTTTTT CASSLSGLGGEKLFF
14 TRBJ1-1 TRBD1 - TRBV29-1 TGCAGCGCCCAGATAAGACAGGGGGACACTGAAGCTTTCTTT CSAQIRQGDTEAFF
16 TRBJ1-2 TRBD1 - TRBV5-1 TGCGCCAGCAGCCCAACGGTGGACGGACAGGTCCGTGGCTACACCTTC CASSPTVDGQVRGYTF
14 TRBJ2-5 - - TRBV7-9 TGTGCCAGCAGCCCAATGGGAGTTAAAGAGACCCAGTACTTC CASSPMGVKETQYF
14 TRBJ2-1 - - TRBV27 TGTGCCAGCAGTTACTTTAGCCCCTACAATGAGCAGTTCTTC CASSYFSPYNEQFF
12 TRBJ2-5 TRBD1 - TRBV29-1 TGCAGCGCCGACAGGGGTGGAGAGACCCAGTACTTC CSADRGGETQYF
15 TRBJ2-7 - - TRBV5-1 TGCGCCAGCAGCCCGGGACAACCGGGCCGAGAAGAACGGTACTTC CASSPGQPGREERYF
18 TRBJ1-5 - - TRBV15 TGTGCCACCAGCCCCAGGGGAGGGGGGGCTTATAGCAATCAGCCCCAGCATTTT CATSPRGGGAYSNQPQHF
14 TRBJ1-3 - - TRBV7-9 TGTGCCAGCACCCTCCCCTCCTCTGGAAACACCATATATTTT CASTLPSSGNTIYF
15 TRBJ1-5 - once TRBV18 TGTGCCAGCTCACCCACCGGGGGGGGAACCCGGCCCCAGCATTTT CASSPTGGGTRPQHF